This note documents a single T cell receptor beta chain sequence. The data stem from a study of control samples from healthy donors and cancer patients. This table comes from immunoSEQ multiplex PCR, and its TCRdb copy is limited to in-frame clones, with some not included. There are around 110,000 clones in the sample; about 88% occur only once, and 2.3% lies in the top ten. What was sequenced was blood. This receptor was taken from a woman in her seventies in good health.

This CDR3 reads CATSGYRLNQPQHF. In DNA form, the CDR3 reads TGTGCCACCAGCGGGTACAGACTTAATCAGCCCCAGCATTTT. This chain links TRBV15 with TRBJ1-5; D is uncertain. This CDR3 contains 14 residues. Trimming left V 5 bases short and J 4 bases short, with 12 bases between. Germline values: CDR1 LNHNV, CDR2 YYDKDF (reference sequence).